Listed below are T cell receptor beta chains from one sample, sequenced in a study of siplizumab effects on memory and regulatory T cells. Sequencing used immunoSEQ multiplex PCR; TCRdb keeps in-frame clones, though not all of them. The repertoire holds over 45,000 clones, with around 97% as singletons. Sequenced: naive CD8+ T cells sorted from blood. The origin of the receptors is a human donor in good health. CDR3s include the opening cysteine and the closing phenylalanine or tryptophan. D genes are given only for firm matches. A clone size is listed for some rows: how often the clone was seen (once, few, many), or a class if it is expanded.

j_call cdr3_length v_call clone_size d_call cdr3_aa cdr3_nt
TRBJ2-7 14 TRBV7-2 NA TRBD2 CASTHWGGSYEQYF TGTGCCAGTACCCACTGGGGGGGGTCCTACGAGCAGTACTTC
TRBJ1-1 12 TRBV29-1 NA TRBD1 CSVAPGGPEAFF TGCAGCGTTGCCCCAGGGGGACCTGAAGCTTTCTTT
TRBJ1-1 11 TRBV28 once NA CASKVNTEAFF TGTGCCAGCAAGGTGAACACTGAAGCTTTCTTT
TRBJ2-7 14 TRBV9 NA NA CASSVGDTIYEQYF TGTGCCAGCAGCGTAGGGGACACCATCTACGAGCAGTACTTC
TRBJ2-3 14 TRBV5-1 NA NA CASSFTELTDTQYF TGCGCCAGCAGCTTTACAGAGCTCACAGATACGCAGTATTTT
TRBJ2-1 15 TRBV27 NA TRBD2 CASSPTGLAGDGQFF TGTGCCAGCAGTCCCACCGGACTAGCGGGAGATGGGCAGTTCTTC
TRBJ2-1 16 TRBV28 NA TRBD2 CASSFTLAGDRDEQFF TGTGCCAGCAGTTTTACCCTAGCGGGAGACCGCGATGAGCAGTTCTTC
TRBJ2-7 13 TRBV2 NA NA CASSTSLDYEQYF TGTGCCAGCAGTACCTCGCTAGACTACGAGCAGTACTTC
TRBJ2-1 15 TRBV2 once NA CASSQGGDYYNEQFF TGTGCCAGCAGCCAGGGGGGGGACTACTACAATGAGCAGTTCTTC
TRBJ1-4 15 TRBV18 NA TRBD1 CASSPTGGINEKLFF TGTGCCAGCTCACCTACAGGGGGAATAAATGAAAAACTGTTTTTT
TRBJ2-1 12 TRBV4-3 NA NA CASSQGMTHQFF TGCGCCAGCAGCCAAGGAATGACCCACCAGTTCTTC
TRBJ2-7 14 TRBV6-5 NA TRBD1 CASSKGTGGYEQYF TGTGCCAGCAGTAAGGGGACAGGGGGCTACGAGCAGTACTTC
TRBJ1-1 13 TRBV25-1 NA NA CASSEYTTTEAFF TGTGCCAGCAGTGAATATACCACCACTGAAGCTTTCTTT
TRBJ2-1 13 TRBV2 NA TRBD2 CASYAGVLSQQFF TGTGCCAGCTACGCGGGGGTCCTATCTCAGCAGTTCTTC
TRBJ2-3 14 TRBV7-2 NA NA CASSLAGLPDTQYF TGTGCCAGCAGCTTAGCGGGGCTGCCAGATACGCAGTATTTT
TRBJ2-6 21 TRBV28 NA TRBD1 CASSFSRTGRVLLSGANVLTF TGTGCCAGCAGTTTTAGTAGGACAGGGCGGGTCTTGCTCTCTGGGGCCAACGTCCTGACTTTC
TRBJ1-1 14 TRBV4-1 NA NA CASSPGPDGNEAFF TGCGCCAGCAGCCCAGGACCGGACGGGAATGAAGCTTTCTTT
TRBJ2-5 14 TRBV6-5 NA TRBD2 CAAGTSGEGETQYF TGTGCCGCGGGGACTAGCGGAGAGGGAGAGACCCAGTACTTC
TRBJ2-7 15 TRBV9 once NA CASSVVDSPSYEQYF TGTGCCAGCAGCGTAGTCGATAGCCCATCCTACGAGCAGTACTTC
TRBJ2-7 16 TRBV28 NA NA CASSFPPGRSSYEQYF TGTGCCAGCAGTTTCCCCCCGGGGCGGTCCTCCTACGAGCAGTACTTC
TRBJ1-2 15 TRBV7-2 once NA CASSLVGRSNYGYTF TGTGCCAGCAGCTTAGTGGGCAGATCTAACTATGGCTACACCTTC
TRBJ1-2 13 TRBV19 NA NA CASSSLADYGYTF TGTGCCAGTAGTTCCTTAGCCGACTATGGCTACACCTTC
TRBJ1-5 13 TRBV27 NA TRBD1 CASSLTGSKPQHF TGTGCCAGCAGTTTGACAGGGAGTAAGCCCCAGCATTTT
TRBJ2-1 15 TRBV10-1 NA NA CASSGDGGLYNEQFF TGCGCCAGCAGTGGGGACGGGGGGCTTTACAATGAGCAGTTCTTC
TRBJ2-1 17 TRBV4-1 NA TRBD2 CASSQASLGAGSNEQFF TGCGCCAGCAGCCAGGCATCTCTGGGAGCGGGGAGCAATGAGCAGTTCTTC
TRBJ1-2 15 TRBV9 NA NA CASSVTAGPTDGYTF TGTGCCAGCAGCGTTACCGCCGGGCCAACGGATGGCTACACCTTC
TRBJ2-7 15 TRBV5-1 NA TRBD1 CASSSGQGAGYEQYF TGCGCCAGCAGCTCGGGGCAGGGGGCAGGGTACGAGCAGTACTTC
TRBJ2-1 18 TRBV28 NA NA CASSPTGLPTPLYNEQFF TGTGCCAGCAGTCCCACTGGGCTACCTACCCCCCTTTACAATGAGCAGTTCTTC
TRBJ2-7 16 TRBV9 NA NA CASSPSGGRGGYEQYF TGTGCCAGCAGCCCGAGTGGGGGGCGGGGAGGGTACGAGCAGTACTTC
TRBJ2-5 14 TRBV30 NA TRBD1 CAWSSTRGQRTQYF TGTGCCTGGAGTTCCACTAGGGGGCAGAGGACCCAGTACTTC
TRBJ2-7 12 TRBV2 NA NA CASSERRGSWDF TGTGCCAGCAGTGAAAGGCGAGGGAGTTGGGACTTC
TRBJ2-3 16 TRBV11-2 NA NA CASSPLTRPSTDTQYF TGTGCCAGCAGCCCACTGACTAGACCGAGCACAGATACGCAGTATTTT
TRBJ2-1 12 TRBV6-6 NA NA CASSYGDNEQFF TGTGCCAGCAGTTACGGGGACAATGAGCAGTTCTTC
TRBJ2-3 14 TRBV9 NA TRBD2 CASSGTSGTDTQYF TGTGCCAGCAGCGGGACTAGCGGCACAGATACGCAGTATTTT
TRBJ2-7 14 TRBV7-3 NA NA CASSFRDSTYEQYF TGTGCCAGCAGCTTCCGCGACTCGACCTACGAGCAGTACTTC
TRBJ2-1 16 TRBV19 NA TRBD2 CASSIVASGIYNEQFF TGTGCCAGTAGTATAGTAGCTAGCGGGATTTACAATGAGCAGTTCTTC
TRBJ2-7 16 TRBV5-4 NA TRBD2 CASSLVISGLSYEQYF TGTGCCAGCAGCTTGGTGATTAGCGGGCTGTCCTACGAGCAGTACTTC
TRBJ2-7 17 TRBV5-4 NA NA CASSLDGARGGLYEQYF TGTGCCAGCAGCTTGGATGGAGCCCGCGGGGGCCTTTACGAGCAGTACTTC
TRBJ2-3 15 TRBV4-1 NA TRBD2 CASSPLAGRTDTQYF TGCGCCAGCAGCCCTTTAGCGGGACGCACAGATACGCAGTATTTT
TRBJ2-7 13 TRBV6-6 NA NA CASRGDISYEQYF TGTGCCAGCAGAGGGGACATATCCTACGAGCAGTACTTC
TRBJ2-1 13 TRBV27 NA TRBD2 CATAGLARNEQFF TGTGCCACCGCTGGACTAGCGAGGAATGAGCAGTTCTTC
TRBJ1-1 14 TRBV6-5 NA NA CASSYTGLNTEAFF TGTGCCAGCAGTTACACAGGGTTGAACACTGAAGCTTTCTTT
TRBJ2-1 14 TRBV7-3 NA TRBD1 CASSTGQGAEEQFF TGTGCCAGCAGCACGGGACAGGGGGCGGAAGAGCAGTTCTTC
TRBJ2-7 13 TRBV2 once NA CASSEGGNYEQYF TGTGCCAGCAGTGAGGGTGGAAACTACGAGCAGTACTTC
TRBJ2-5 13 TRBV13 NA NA CASSYRVSETQYF TGTGCCAGCAGCTACAGGGTGAGCGAGACCCAGTACTTC
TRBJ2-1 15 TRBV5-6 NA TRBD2 CASSFGGGAYNEQFF TGTGCCAGCAGCTTTGGGGGAGGGGCCTACAATGAGCAGTTCTTC
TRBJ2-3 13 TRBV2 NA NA CASSENSWDSKYF TGTGCCAGCAGTGAAAATTCGTGGGACTCAAAGTATTTT
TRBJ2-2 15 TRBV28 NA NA CASSSPDRPYGELFF TGTGCCAGCAGTTCTCCGGACAGACCGTACGGGGAGCTGTTTTTT
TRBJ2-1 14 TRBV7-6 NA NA CASSLTGSDNEQFF TGTGCCAGCAGCTTAACCGGGAGTGACAATGAGCAGTTCTTC
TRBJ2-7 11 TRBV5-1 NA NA CASSLGREQYF TGTGCCAGCAGCTTGGGCAGGGAGCAGTACTTC
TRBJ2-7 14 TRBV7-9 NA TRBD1 CASTDGTVLSEQYF TGTGCCAGCACCGACGGGACAGTCCTCTCCGAGCAGTACTTC
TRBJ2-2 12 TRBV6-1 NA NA CASREGTGELFF TGTGCCAGCCGTGAAGGCACCGGGGAGCTGTTTTTT
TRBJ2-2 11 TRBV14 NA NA CASSHWGELFF TGTGCCAGCAGCCATTGGGGGGAGCTGTTTTTT
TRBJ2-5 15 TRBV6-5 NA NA CASSLRQGTSETQYF TGTGCCAGCAGTTTACGGCAGGGCACGTCAGAGACCCAGTACTTC
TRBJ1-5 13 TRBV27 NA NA CASSDRLDQPQHF TGTGCCAGCAGTGACAGGTTGGATCAGCCCCAGCATTTT
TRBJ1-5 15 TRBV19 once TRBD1 CASSALDRAAQPQHF TGTGCCAGTAGTGCACTGGACAGGGCCGCCCAACCCCAGCATTTT
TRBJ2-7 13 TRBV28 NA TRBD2 CASSPPTSGEQYF TGTGCCAGCAGTCCCCCGACTAGCGGTGAGCAGTACTTC
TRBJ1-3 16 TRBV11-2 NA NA CASSPASPGAGNTIYF TGTGCCAGCAGCCCGGCAAGTCCCGGCGCTGGAAACACCATATATTTT
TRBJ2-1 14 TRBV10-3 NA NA CAISESGQNNEQFF TGTGCCATCAGTGAGAGCGGACAGAACAATGAGCAGTTCTTC
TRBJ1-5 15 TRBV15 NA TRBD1 CATSRDRGSNQPQHF TGTGCCACCAGCAGAGACAGGGGGAGCAATCAGCCCCAGCATTTT